The present entry profiles one T cell receptor beta chain with its context. The antigen is undetermined. Unique molecular identifiers featured in how the TCRbeta library was prepared. TCRdb re-called the PCR reads through MiXCR, storing one row per CDR3 protein. The table lists about 90,000 distinct CDR3 sequences, roughly a sixth of them singletons. The sample belongs to a study of T-cell reconstitution after alpha-beta-depleted transplantation in children. Study conclusions and caveats: For some patients, TCRbeta diversity was high at day 60 because of recipient T cells and thymic progenitors that survived. Where alpha-beta T cells came from about two months after transplant was reportedly several hundred expanded graft clones. At one year after transplant, newly produced T cells mostly accounted for T-cell counts and diversity.

This receptor was taken from a male patient between 2 and 10 years old who had a stem cell transplant for acute lymphoblastic leukemia, so the T cells may come from the graft donor. The sequencing here drew on PBMCs, mostly from graft donor cells, taken 180 days after TCRalphabeta/CD19-depleted stem cell transplant.

CDR3 nucleotide sequence: TGTGCCAGCAGTTACGAGATTCCTTCCTACGAGCAGTACTTC. This translates into CASSYEIPSYEQYF. The genes are TRBV6-2 or TRBV6-3 and TRBJ2-7; D is unresolved. The CDR3 contains 14 residues. Trimming left V 2 bases short and J 1 base short, with 9 bases between. Germline V gene data show CDR1 as MNHEY and CDR2 as SVGEGT.